These 15 T cell receptor beta chains came from one sample sequenced in a study of spatial heterogeneity in lung cancer (dated by TCRdb to 2018 to 2020). Library generation was performed with 5' RACE. The data were produced on a NextSeq 500. TCRdb passed the public sequencing reads through fastp at Q25 and MiXCR, retaining productive beta sequences. Rows matching on CDR3 protein sequence are summarized as one entry with the most common DNA and genes. Counted in this sample were about 92,000 distinct CDR3 sequences; about an eighth of them appeared once. 35% to 45% of the sample comes from the top ten. The time point label, read with the paper, signifies: sample taken at primary tumor resection. The sequenced sample was PBMCs, obtained at surgery. These receptors were collected from a male donor with early-stage non-small cell lung cancer.

Turning to this clonotype: The junction shows a germline mismatch at one end, possibly a read error. This chain uses TRBV12-3 or TRBV12-4 with TRBJ2-3, with a tentative D call TRBD1 (6 bases). CDR3 length equals 15 residues. DNA for the CDR3: TGTACCAGCAGTTCGACAGGCGCTAGCACAGATACGCAGTATTTT. Encoded protein: CTSSSTGASTDTQYF.

This clonotype was seen at least ten times. The V gene is TRBV7-2, the J gene TRBJ2-3; D might be TRBD1 (6 bases). This CDR3 is built from 15 residues. Trimming shortened V by 2 bases and J by 3 bases, and 12 bases separated the two germline ends. The germline gives CDR1 SGHTA, CDR2 FQGNSA. CDR3 nucleotide sequence: TGTGCCAGCAGCTTACAACAGGGTAGAACAGATACGCAGTATTTT. Translating it yields CASSLQQGRTDTQYF.

The chain links TRBV25-1 to TRBJ2-7; 10 bases agree with TRBD2. Per germline, CDR1 MGHDK and CDR2 SYGVNS. The CDR3 contains 14 residues. V was pared by 8 bases and J by 3 bases, with 7 bases of the junction left unmatched. The CDR3 sequence is CASSLAGVGYEQYF. The CDR3 DNA reads as TGTGCCAGCTCTCTAGCGGGAGTAGGCTACGAGCAGTACTTC.

V usage is TRBV30 and J usage is TRBJ2-4, with a tentative D call TRBD1 (5 bases). CDR3 length equals 14 residues. Trimming shortened V by 5 bases and J by 1 base, and 12 bases separated the two germline ends. Germline V gene sequence: CDR1 GTSNPN, CDR2 SVGIG (reference sequence). Here the CDR3 DNA reads TGTGCCTGGGGAAGGGGAACGGCCAAAAACATTCAGTACTTC. Translation gives CAWGRGTAKNIQYF.

The gene calls are TRBV19 and TRBJ2-5; either TRBD1 or TRBD2 may supply D (5 bases each). The ends were cut back, 5 bases at V and 1 base at J, with 8 bases in the middle. The CDR3 has 13 amino acids. Germline V CDR1 and CDR2: LNHDA, SQIVND (reference sequence). This CDR3 reads CASSRDRQETQYF. The DNA for the CDR3 is TGTGCCAGTAGTCGGGACCGCCAAGAGACCCAGTACTTC.

This clonotype was counted at least ten times. This chain connects TRBV20-1 to TRBJ2-7, with a tentative D call TRBD1 (5 bases). V lost 3 bases and J 6 bases, leaving 15 bases between the germline ends. The CDR3 is 13 residues long. CDR1 and CDR2 (germline): DFQATT, SNEGSKA (reference sequence). The CDR3 protein is CSAREPQGFEQYF. CDR3 bases: TGCAGTGCTAGGGAACCTCAGGGTTTCGAGCAGTACTTC.

This clonotype was recorded a few times. The V and J genes are TRBV7-2 and TRBJ2-7; 8 bases map to TRBD1. Per the germline V gene, CDR1 is SGHTA and CDR2 is FQGNSA. This CDR3 comprises 15 residues. After removal of 4 bases from V and 2 bases from J, the junction contained 7 bases not matched to a gene. This chain's CDR3 is CASSSGQGATYEQYF. As DNA, the CDR3 is TGTGCCAGCAGCTCTGGACAGGGAGCTACCTACGAGCAGTACTTC.

Only a few counts were recorded for this clonotype. The rearrangement links TRBV6-5 to TRBJ2-3; D is uncertain. Trimming removed 6 bases at V and 2 bases at J, with 15 bases between. The CDR3 is 15 amino acids. The germline V gene has CDR1 MNHEY and CDR2 SVGAGI. CDR3 in amino acids: CASRPGRAFTDTQYF. The CDR3 DNA follows: TGTGCCAGCAGACCCGGACGGGCATTCACAGATACGCAGTATTTT.

This clonotype occurred a few times. This chain connects TRBV2 to TRBJ2-2; the D gene is possibly TRBD1 (6 bases). Trimming removed 6 bases at V and 1 base at J, with 12 bases between. The CDR3 covers 15 residues. Per the germline V gene, CDR1 is SNHLY and CDR2 is FYNNEI. CDR3 in amino acids: CASSPTGMNTGELFF. In nucleotides, the CDR3 is TGTGCCAGCAGCCCAACAGGGATGAACACCGGGGAGCTGTTTTTT.

This clonotype appeared a few times. This rearrangement joins TRBV4-2 to TRBJ2-1; 7 positions agree with TRBD2. Unmatched junction bases numbered 12, after V lost 0 bases and J lost 7 bases. Looked up from germline, CDR1 is LGHNA and CDR2 is YNFKEQ. This CDR3 is built from 17 residues. The CDR3 DNA is TGTGCCAGCAGCCAAGATTTGATAGCGGGCCTAGGAAATGAGCAGTTCTTC. Protein product: CASSQDLIAGLGNEQFF.

Here the CDR3 DNA reads TGTGCCAGCAGGTCGGGACAGGGCAACGAGCAGTACTTC. Translating it yields CASRSGQGNEQYF. The V gene is TRBV28, the J gene TRBJ2-7, with 9 bases that match TRBD1. The trim removed 6 bases at V and 5 bases at J, leaving 5 bases unmatched. Per the germline V gene, CDR1 is MDHEN and CDR2 is SYDVKM. The CDR3 is made up of 13 amino acids.

The chain is built from TRBV19 and TRBJ2-1, with D unresolved. CDR3 length equals 17 residues. Per the germline V gene, CDR1 is LNHDA and CDR2 is SQIVND (reference sequence). With 0 bases removed from V and 3 bases from J, the gap between germline ends came to 15 bases. The CDR3 DNA follows: TGTGCCAGTAGTATAGATCTGGCGGTGCCCTTCTACAATGAGCAGTTCTTC. It specifies CASSIDLAVPFYNEQFF.

This clonotype was detected a few times. The chain combines TRBV27 with TRBJ2-2; 12 positions agree with TRBD2. V trimming: 5 bases; J trimming: 4 bases; junction bases outside the gene matches: 2. CDR1 MNHEY and CDR2 SMNVEV come from the germline V gene (reference sequence). The CDR3 sequence is 15 residues long. The CDR3 loop is CASSLAGGVTGELFF. The CDR3 DNA is TGTGCCAGCAGTCTAGCGGGAGGGGTCACCGGGGAGCTGTTTTTT.

This clonotype was recorded many times. V gene TRBV7-9 combines with J gene TRBJ2-1; a possible D gene is TRBD2 (7 bases). Per the germline V gene, CDR1 is SEHNR and CDR2 is FQNEAQ (reference sequence). This CDR3 comprises 15 residues. V was clipped by 0 bases and J by 6 bases, with 12 bases between them. CDR3 sequence reads: CASSLAQRGGNEQFF. CDR3 DNA sequence: TGTGCCAGCAGCTTAGCACAGAGGGGGGGCAATGAGCAGTTCTTC.

The chain has TRBV2 and TRBJ2-4; D ambiguous. Trimming cost V 4 bases and J 5 bases, with 3 bases left between them. Germline V CDR1 and CDR2: SNHLY, FYNNEI. The CDR3 covers 11 residues. This CDR3 reads CASSVQNIQYF. CDR3 DNA: TGTGCCAGCAGTGTTCAAAACATTCAGTACTTC. Combining the CDR3 with reference TRBV2 and TRBJ2-4 gives the whole variable domain EPEVTQTPSHQVTQMGQEVILRCVPISNHLYFYWYRQILGQKVEFLVSFYNNEISEKSEIFDDQFSVERPDGSNFTLKIRSTKLEDSAMYFCASSVQNIQYFGAGTRLSVL.